A single sample is the source of the 19 T cell receptor beta chains below, sequenced in a study of CD8 T cells in Susac syndrome. cDNA came from roughly 0.47 to 1 ug RNA primed by random hexamers. MiXCR, applied by TCRdb to the immunoSEQ multiplex PCR reads, yields one record per CDR3 protein. The sample shows some 150,000 distinct CDR3 sequences, nearly 97% of them seen only once. The material sequenced was CD8+ T cells from PBMCs. The receptors derive from a human donor with multiple sclerosis.

The chain is built from TRBV7-9 and TRBJ2-2; D is uncertain. The CDR3 has 17 residues. Trimming cost V 8 bases and J 7 bases, with 26 bases left between them. CDR1 is SEHNR and CDR2 is FQNEAQ in the germline V gene (reference sequence). CDR3 loop: CASGSTPSRIPGGELFF. CDR3 nucleotide sequence: TGTGCCAGCGGATCCACCCCTTCCCGAATCCCGGGCGGGGAGCTGTTTTTT. Full variable domain (missing parts from reference TRBV7-9 and TRBJ2-2): DTGVSQNPRHKITKRGQNVTFRCDPISEHNRLYWYRQTLGQGPEFLTYFQNEAQLEKSRLLSDRFSAERPKGSFSTLEIQRTEQGDSAMYLCASGSTPSRIPGGELFFGEGSRLTVL.

The chain joins TRBV30 to TRBJ1-5; D ambiguous. There are 12 residues in the CDR3. V was trimmed by 0 bases and J by 9 bases, leaving 9 bases between them. Germline values: CDR1 GTSNPN, CDR2 SVGIG (reference sequence). CDR3 sequence reads: CAWSVLRVPQHF. The CDR3 nucleotides are TGTGCCTGGAGTGTACTAAGGGTGCCCCAGCATTTT.

This chain links TRBV29-1 with TRBJ1-1, with D uncertain. The germline V gene encodes CDR1 SQVTM and CDR2 ANQGSEA. The CDR3 extends over 12 amino acids. V was shortened by 7 bases and J by 7 bases, with 16 bases between the two germline ends. CDR3 in amino acids: CSGHTAVHEAFF. CDR3 nucleotides: TGCAGCGGTCACACCGCGGTGCATGAAGCTTTCTTT.

As to this clonotype: Mismatch with germline at one junction end may stem from a read error. The rearrangement links TRBV7-3 to TRBJ2-3; 12 nucleotides agree with TRBD2. In germline, CDR1 is SGHTA, CDR2 FQGTGA. There are 15 residues in the CDR3. CDR3 nucleotides: TGTGCCAGCAGCAGACTAGCGGGGGCTACAGACACGCAGTATTTT. This sequence encodes CASSRLAGATDTQYF.

CDR3 sequence (DNA): TGTGCCAGCAGCCTCTCAGGAGATTGGATAATGAACACTGAAGCTTTCTTT. Translated: CASSLSGDWIMNTEAFF. V and J are TRBV9 and TRBJ1-1; D unresolved. The CDR3 loop spans 17 amino acids. Germline values: CDR1 SGDLS, CDR2 YYNGEE. The V gene lost 4 bases and the J gene lost 0 bases, with 19 bases spanning the gap.

The chain recombines TRBV5-1 with TRBJ1-1; TRBD1 might be the D (6 bases). The CDR3 contains 14 residues. Germline CDR1 SGHRS, CDR2 YFSETQ. The ends were cut back, 0 bases at V and 7 bases at J, with 13 bases in the middle. CDR3 amino acids: CASSLARGWNEAFF. The CDR3 DNA reads as TGCGCCAGCAGCTTGGCCAGGGGCTGGAATGAAGCTTTCTTT.

The genes are TRBV12-3 or TRBV12-4 and TRBJ1-1; no clear D gene. The V end was cut by 3 bases, the J end by 5 bases, with 7 bases between. The CDR3 runs 12 residues. CDR3 sequence reads: CASSLEVTEAFF. The CDR3 DNA follows: TGTGCCAGCAGTTTGGAGGTTACTGAAGCTTTCTTT.

V gene TRBV2 combines with J gene TRBJ1-1; D gene unclear. Germline V gives CDR1 SNHLY, CDR2 FYNNEI. Trimming took off 8 bases at V and 0 bases at J, with 7 bases between the two ends. There are 12 residues in the CDR3. The CDR3 DNA follows: TGTGCCAGCGGTAGGCTGAACACTGAAGCTTTCTTT. This codes for CASGRLNTEAFF.

This chain joins TRBV19 and TRBJ1-1, with D perhaps TRBD1 (5 bases). Trimming left V 4 bases short and J 2 bases short, with 11 bases between. Germline V lookup: CDR1 LNHDA, CDR2 SQIVND (reference sequence). This CDR3 is built from 14 residues. As DNA, the CDR3 is TGTGCCAGTAGTAATGCAGGGCCTAACACTGAAGCTTTCTTT. The encoded protein is CASSNAGPNTEAFF.

This clonotype was seen once. This chain joins TRBV13 and TRBJ2-5; TRBD1 matches 7 bases. CDR1 and CDR2 from the germline V gene are PRHDT and FYEKMQ (reference sequence). Trimming at V came to 5 bases and at J to 0 bases, leaving 6 bases not matched to a gene. The CDR3 covers 15 residues. CDR3 protein: CASSPRDRYQETQYF. Written as DNA, the CDR3 is TGTGCCAGCAGCCCGAGGGACAGATACCAAGAGACCCAGTACTTC.

The V call is TRBV20-1, the J call TRBJ2-6; the D call may be TRBD1 or TRBD2 (5 bases each). Germline V lookup: CDR1 DFQATT, CDR2 SNEGSKA (reference sequence). CDR3 length: 16 amino acids. With 0 bases removed from V and 4 bases from J, the gap between germline ends came to 13 bases. CDR3 bases: TGCAGTGCTAGAGATGACAGCGGACGGGGGGCCAACGTCCTGACTTTC. This codes for CSARDDSGRGANVLTF.

The rearrangement links TRBV29-1 to TRBJ1-2; D possibly corresponds to TRBD1 (6 bases). The CDR3 length is 14 residues. Germline V lookup: CDR1 SQVTM, CDR2 ANQGSEA. V was cut by 0 bases and J by 6 bases, with 14 bases left in between. The CDR3 DNA follows: TGCAGCGTTGAAGAGTGGGGGGGCGCCGATGGCTACACCTTC. It specifies CSVEEWGGADGYTF.

The chain couples TRBV24-1 to TRBJ2-1; D could derive from TRBD1 or TRBD2 (6 bases each). The CDR3 runs 13 residues. The germline V and J ends were trimmed by 9 bases and 4 bases, with 12 bases remaining between them. Germline loops: CDR1 KGHDR, CDR2 SFDVKD. This CDR3 is CATRGGFYNEQFF. The CDR3 DNA follows: TGTGCCACCCGAGGGGGGTTTTACAATGAGCAGTTCTTC.

The chain joins TRBV11-2 to TRBJ2-5; 9 positions agree with TRBD1. CDR3 length: 15 amino acids. Germline V CDR1 and CDR2: SGHAT, FQNNGV. The ends lost 3 bases at V and 2 bases at J; junction bases unmatched: 4. In DNA form, the CDR3 reads TGTGCCAGCAGCTTCCCGGGACAGGGACAAGAGACCCAGTACTTC. As protein: CASSFPGQGQETQYF.

The chain links TRBV3-1 to TRBJ1-3; no clear D. Trimming cost V 0 bases and J 0 bases, with 12 bases left between them. CDR1 is LGHDT, CDR2 YNNKEL, per germline (reference sequence). CDR3 length: 17 residues. The CDR3 DNA sequence: TGTGCCAGCAGCCAAGAAGGGTCGGTGAACTCTGGAAACACCATATATTTT. Amino acids: CASSQEGSVNSGNTIYF.

V and J are TRBV7-9 and TRBJ2-1; D is perhaps TRBD1 (5 bases). Per germline, CDR1 SEHNR and CDR2 FQNEAQ (reference sequence). The CDR3 loop spans 14 amino acids. Trimming took 2 bases from V and 6 from J, leaving 11 bases between them. The CDR3 spells CASSLSTQGNEQFF. Here the CDR3 DNA reads TGTGCCAGCAGCTTATCCACGCAGGGCAATGAGCAGTTCTTC. Full variable domain (outside the CDR3, taken from reference TRBV7-9 and TRBJ2-1): DTGVSQNPRHKITKRGQNVTFRCDPISEHNRLYWYRQTLGQGPEFLTYFQNEAQLEKSRLLSDRFSAERPKGSFSTLEIQRTEQGDSAMYLCASSLSTQGNEQFFGPGTRLTVL.

The V gene is TRBV6-1, the J gene TRBJ1-5, with a weak D call TRBD1 (6 bases). V was trimmed by 1 base and J by 5 bases, leaving 21 bases between them. The CDR3 runs to 18 residues. In germline, CDR1 is MNHNS, CDR2 SASEGT. CDR3 nucleotide sequence: TGTGCCAGCAGTGAAGAGATAAGCGAACAGGGCTGGCATCAGCCCCAGCATTTT. As protein: CASSEEISEQGWHQPQHF.

This clonotype has only a few counts. V gene TRBV6-5 combines with J gene TRBJ2-1, with a tentative D call TRBD2 (6 bases). Near its end, the DNA agrees better with TRBJ2-7, so the J call may be wrong. Looked up from germline, CDR1 is MNHEY and CDR2 is SVGAGI. The CDR3 length is 13 residues. This CDR3 reads CASSSGLDYEQYF. The CDR3 DNA reads as TGTGCCAGCAGTTCGGGACTGGACTACGAGCAGTACTTC.

Only a few counts were recorded for this clonotype. The gene calls are TRBV29-1 and TRBJ2-7; possibly TRBD1 for D (6 bases). V shed 3 bases and J shed 2 bases, with 8 bases lying between them. The CDR3 consists of 12 residues. Germline V lookup: CDR1 SQVTM, CDR2 ANQGSEA. The CDR3 region has the DNA TGCAGCGTTGACACAGGGCCCTACGAGCAGTACTTC. Translated: CSVDTGPYEQYF.